The 9 T cell receptor beta chains listed next were all sequenced from one sample in a study of blood T cells in healthy people across ages. The authors ran a second PCR of 7 to 11 cycles using a sample-barcoded 5' primer and a J-beta primer mix. TCRdb reprocessed the 5' RACE reads with MiXCR, giving one entry per CDR3 protein. The table lists 1.5 million to 2 million distinct CDR3 sequences, about 35% of them singletons. The sample consisted of blood. All receptors come from a woman younger than 45 in good health.

For this clonotype: This is likely a read error, given that the CDR3 carries no conserved phenylalanine or tryptophan at its end. The V and J genes are TRBV6-1 and TRBJ2-7; no clear D. The CDR3 sequence is 11 residues long. The germline V and J ends were trimmed by 5 bases and 2 bases, with 4 bases remaining between them. Germline V gives CDR1 MNHNS, CDR2 SASEGT. The CDR3 here is CASSSTYEQYS. DNA for the CDR3: TGTGCCAGCAGTTCGACCTACGAGCAGTACTCC.

V is TRBV27 and J is TRBJ2-1; a possible D gene is TRBD2 (7 bases). This CDR3 comprises 15 residues. Deletions cut 6 bases from V and 8 bases from J, with 20 bases between. In germline, CDR1 is MNHEY, CDR2 SMNVEV (reference sequence). The CDR3 nucleotides read TGTGCCAGCAGCCAACTCCGAGGGGGGGTCCATGAGCAGTTCTTC. Translating it yields CASSQLRGGVHEQFF.

This clonotype was seen many times. The chain carries TRBV12-3 or TRBV12-4 and TRBJ2-5; D ambiguous. V was clipped by 4 bases and J by 5 bases, with 8 bases between them. This CDR3 contains 12 residues. Here the CDR3 reads CASSSYGETQYF. CDR3 coding DNA: TGTGCCAGCAGTTCCTACGGGGAGACCCAGTACTTC.

Concerning this clonotype itself: A read error may be the cause here, since a much bigger clone is one base away. This sequence joins TRBV20-1 and TRBJ2-3; perhaps TRBD2 as D (7 bases). CDR3 length equals 14 residues. Per the germline V gene, CDR1 is DFQATT and CDR2 is SNEGSKA (reference sequence). The CDR3, as DNA: TGCAGTGCTACCGCCTCGGGGGGCGCAGATACGCGGTATTTT. This translates into CSATASGGADTRYF.

This sequence joins TRBV20-1 and TRBJ1-5, with D perhaps matching TRBD1 (5 bases). The CDR3 has 13 amino acids. Germline V CDR1 and CDR2: DFQATT, SNEGSKA (reference sequence). V was pared by 5 bases and J by 7 bases, with 15 bases between. Here the CDR3 reads CSAPGGTVQPQHF. The CDR3 coding sequence is TGCAGTGCTCCGGGGGGTACTGTACAGCCCCAGCATTTT.

Turning to this clonotype: A much larger clone lies one base from this, so it may be a read error. The chain couples TRBV2 to TRBJ1-2; 11 nucleotides align to TRBD1. The CDR3 covers 14 residues. V trimming: 4 bases; J trimming: 2 bases; junction bases outside the gene matches: 0. Per germline, CDR1 SNHLY and CDR2 FYNNEI. The CDR3 bases are TGTGCCAGCAGTGGGGACAGGGGGAACTATGGCTACACCTTC. Its protein product is CASSGDRGNYGYTF.

This chain uses TRBV6-1 with TRBJ1-2; D not certain. Trimming pared 4 bases from V and 8 bases from J, leaving 11 bases between. The CDR3 spans 12 residues. CDR1 and CDR2 (germline): MNHNS, SASEGT. This CDR3 is CASSALGGGYTF. In nucleotides, the CDR3 is TGTGCCAGCAGTGCCCTGGGAGGAGGCTACACCTTC.

This clonotype was seen a handful of times. The junction does not match germline at one end; this may be a read error. This chain uses TRBV10-3 with TRBJ1-4; D is unclear. The CDR3 has 16 amino acids. CDR1 ENHRY and CDR2 SYGVKD come from the germline V gene. DNA for the CDR3: TGTGCCATCAGTGAGTCGGAGGGATTTCCGAATGGAAAACTGTTTTTT. Protein sequence: CAISESEGFPNGKLFF.

This sequence joins TRBV5-1 and TRBJ1-2; tentatively, D is TRBD1 (5 bases). Trimming cost V 4 bases and J 8 bases, with 21 bases left between them. In germline, CDR1 is SGHRS, CDR2 YFSETQ. This CDR3 spans 15 amino acids. CDR3: CASSPRTLNPMGYTF. CDR3 coding DNA: TGCGCCAGCAGCCCCAGGACACTGAACCCTATGGGCTACACCTTC.